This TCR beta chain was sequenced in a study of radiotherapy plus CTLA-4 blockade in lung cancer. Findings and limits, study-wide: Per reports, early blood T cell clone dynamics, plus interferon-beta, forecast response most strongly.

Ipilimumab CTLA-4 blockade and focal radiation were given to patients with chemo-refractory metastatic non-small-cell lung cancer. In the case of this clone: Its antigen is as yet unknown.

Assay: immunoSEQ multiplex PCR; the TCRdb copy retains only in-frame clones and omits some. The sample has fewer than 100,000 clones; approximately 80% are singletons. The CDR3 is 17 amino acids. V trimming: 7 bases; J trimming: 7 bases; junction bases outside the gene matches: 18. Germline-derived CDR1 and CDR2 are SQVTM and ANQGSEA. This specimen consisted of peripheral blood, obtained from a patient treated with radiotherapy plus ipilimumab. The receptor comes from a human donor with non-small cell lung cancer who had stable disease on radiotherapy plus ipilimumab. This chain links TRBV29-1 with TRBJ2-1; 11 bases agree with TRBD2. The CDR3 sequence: CSGTGVAGGKSINEQFF. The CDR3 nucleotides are TGCAGCGGGACCGGGGTAGCGGGGGGGAAAAGTATAAATGAGCAGTTCTTC.